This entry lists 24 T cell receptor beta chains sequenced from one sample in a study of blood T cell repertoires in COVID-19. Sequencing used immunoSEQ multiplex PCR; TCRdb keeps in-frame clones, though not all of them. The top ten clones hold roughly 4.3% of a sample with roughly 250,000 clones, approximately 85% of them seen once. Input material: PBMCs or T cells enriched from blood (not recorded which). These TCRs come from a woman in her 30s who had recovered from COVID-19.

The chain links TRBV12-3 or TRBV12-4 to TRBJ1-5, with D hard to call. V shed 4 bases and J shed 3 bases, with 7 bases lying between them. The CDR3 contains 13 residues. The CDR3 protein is CASSSGNNQPQHF. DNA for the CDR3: TGTGCCAGCAGTTCCGGGAACAATCAGCCCCAGCATTTT.

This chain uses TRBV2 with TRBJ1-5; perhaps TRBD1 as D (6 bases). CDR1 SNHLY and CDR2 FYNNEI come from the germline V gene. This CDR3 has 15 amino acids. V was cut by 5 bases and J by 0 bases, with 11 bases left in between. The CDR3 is CASSSEGDSNQPQHF. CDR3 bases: TGTGCCAGCAGTTCAGAGGGGGATAGCAATCAGCCCCAGCATTTT.

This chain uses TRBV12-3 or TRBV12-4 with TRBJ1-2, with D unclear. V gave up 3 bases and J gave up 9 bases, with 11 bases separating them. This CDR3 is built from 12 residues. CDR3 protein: CASSLRVNSYTF. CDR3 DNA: TGTGCCAGCAGTTTGCGTGTTAATAGCTACACCTTC.

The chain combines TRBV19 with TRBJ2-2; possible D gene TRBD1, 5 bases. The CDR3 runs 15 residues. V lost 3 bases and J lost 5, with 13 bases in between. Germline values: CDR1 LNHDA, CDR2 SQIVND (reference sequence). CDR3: CASSITFAGTGELFF. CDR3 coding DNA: TGTGCCAGTAGTATCACTTTCGCAGGGACCGGGGAGCTGTTTTTT.

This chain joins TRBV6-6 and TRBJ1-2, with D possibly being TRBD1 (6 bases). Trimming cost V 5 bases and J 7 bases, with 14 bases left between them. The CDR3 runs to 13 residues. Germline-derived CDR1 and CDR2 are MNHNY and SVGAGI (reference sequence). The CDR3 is CASSPPGQSGYTF. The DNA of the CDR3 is TGTGCCAGCAGTCCCCCGGGACAAAGTGGCTACACCTTC.

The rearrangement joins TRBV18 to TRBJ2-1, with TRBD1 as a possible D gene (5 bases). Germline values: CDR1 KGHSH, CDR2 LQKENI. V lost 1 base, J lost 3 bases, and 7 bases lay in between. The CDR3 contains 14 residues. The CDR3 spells CASSPQGYYNEQFF. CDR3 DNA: TGTGCCAGCTCACCACAGGGGTACTACAATGAGCAGTTCTTC.

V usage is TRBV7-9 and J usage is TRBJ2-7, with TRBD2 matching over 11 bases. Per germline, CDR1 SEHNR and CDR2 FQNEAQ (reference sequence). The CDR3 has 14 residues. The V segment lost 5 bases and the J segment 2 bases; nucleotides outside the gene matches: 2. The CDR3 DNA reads TGTGCCAGCAGCCTTAGCGGGAGGGCCTACGAGCAGTACTTC. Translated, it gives CASSLSGRAYEQYF. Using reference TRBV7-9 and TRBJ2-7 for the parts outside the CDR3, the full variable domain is DTGVSQNPRHKITKRGQNVTFRCDPISEHNRLYWYRQTLGQGPEFLTYFQNEAQLEKSRLLSDRFSAERPKGSFSTLEIQRTEQGDSAMYLCASSLSGRAYEQYFGPGTRLTVT.

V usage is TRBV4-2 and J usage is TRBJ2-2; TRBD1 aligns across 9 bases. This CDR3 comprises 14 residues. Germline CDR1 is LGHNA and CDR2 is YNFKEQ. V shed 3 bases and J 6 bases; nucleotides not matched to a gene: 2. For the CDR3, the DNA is TGTGCCAGCAGCCAGGGGACAGGGTCCGGGGAGCTGTTTTTT. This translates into CASSQGTGSGELFF.

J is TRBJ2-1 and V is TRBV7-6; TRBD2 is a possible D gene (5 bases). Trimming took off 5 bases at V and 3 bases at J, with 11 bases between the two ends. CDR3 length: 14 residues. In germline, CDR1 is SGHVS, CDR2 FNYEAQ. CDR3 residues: CASSNIGNYNEQFF. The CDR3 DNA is TGTGCCAGCAGCAACATCGGGAACTACAATGAGCAGTTCTTC.

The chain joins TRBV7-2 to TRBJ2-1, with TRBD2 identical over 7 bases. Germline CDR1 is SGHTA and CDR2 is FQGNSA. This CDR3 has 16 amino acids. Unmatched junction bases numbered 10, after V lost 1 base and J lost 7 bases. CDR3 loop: CASSLGAGVVGNEQFF. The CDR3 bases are TGTGCCAGCAGCTTAGGGGCGGGAGTTGTTGGAAATGAGCAGTTCTTC. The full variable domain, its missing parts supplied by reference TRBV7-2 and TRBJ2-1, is GAGVSQSPSNKVTEKGKDVELRCDPISGHTALYWYRQSLGQGLEFLIYFQGNSAPDKSGLPSDRFSAERTGGSVSTLTIQRTQQEDSAVYLCASSLGAGVVGNEQFFGPGTRLTVL.

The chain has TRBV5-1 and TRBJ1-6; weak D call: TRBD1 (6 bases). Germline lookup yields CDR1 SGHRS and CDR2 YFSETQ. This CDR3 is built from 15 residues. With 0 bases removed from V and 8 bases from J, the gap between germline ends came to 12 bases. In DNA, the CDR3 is TGCGCCAGCAGCTTGGACCGGACAGAACATTCACCCCTCCACTTT. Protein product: CASSLDRTEHSPLHF.

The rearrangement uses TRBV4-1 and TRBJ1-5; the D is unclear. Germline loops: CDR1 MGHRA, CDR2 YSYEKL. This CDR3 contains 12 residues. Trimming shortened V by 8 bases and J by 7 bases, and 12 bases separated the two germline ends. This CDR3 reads CASRGIGQPQHF. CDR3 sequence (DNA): TGCGCCAGCCGCGGCATCGGCCAGCCCCAGCATTTT.

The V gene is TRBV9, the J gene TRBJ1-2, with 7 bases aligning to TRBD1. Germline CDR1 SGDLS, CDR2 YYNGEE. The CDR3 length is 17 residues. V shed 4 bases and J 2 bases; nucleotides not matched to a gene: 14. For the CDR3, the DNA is TGTGCCAGCAGCCCTCCGCGGTACAGGGGACAGAACTATGGCTACACCTTC. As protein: CASSPPRYRGQNYGYTF.

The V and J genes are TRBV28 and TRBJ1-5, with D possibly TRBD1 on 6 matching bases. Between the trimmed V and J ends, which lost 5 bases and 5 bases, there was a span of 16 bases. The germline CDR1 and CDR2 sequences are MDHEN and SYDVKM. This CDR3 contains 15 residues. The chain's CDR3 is CASSDTSGVYQPQHF. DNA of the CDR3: TGTGCCAGCAGTGATACCTCAGGGGTGTATCAGCCCCAGCATTTT.

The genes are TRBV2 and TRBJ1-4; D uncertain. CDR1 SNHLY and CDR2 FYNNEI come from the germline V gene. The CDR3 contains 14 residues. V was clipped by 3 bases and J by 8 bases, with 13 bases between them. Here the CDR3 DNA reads TGTGCCAGCAGTGACGAGGAGGAAAGCGAAAAACTGTTTTTT. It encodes CASSDEEESEKLFF.

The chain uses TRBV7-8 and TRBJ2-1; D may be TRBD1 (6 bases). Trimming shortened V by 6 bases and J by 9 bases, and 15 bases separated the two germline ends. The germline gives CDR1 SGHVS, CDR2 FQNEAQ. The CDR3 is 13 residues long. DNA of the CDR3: TGTGCCAGCAGTTACGGACAGCCTGGTGAGCAGTTCTTC. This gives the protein CASSYGQPGEQFF.

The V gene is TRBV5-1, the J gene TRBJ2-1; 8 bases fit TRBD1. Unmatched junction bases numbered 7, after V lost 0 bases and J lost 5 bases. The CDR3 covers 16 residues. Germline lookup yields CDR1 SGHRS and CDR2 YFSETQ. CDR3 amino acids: CASSLARDRGNNEQFF. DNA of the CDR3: TGCGCCAGCAGCTTGGCCAGAGACAGGGGAAACAATGAGCAGTTCTTC.

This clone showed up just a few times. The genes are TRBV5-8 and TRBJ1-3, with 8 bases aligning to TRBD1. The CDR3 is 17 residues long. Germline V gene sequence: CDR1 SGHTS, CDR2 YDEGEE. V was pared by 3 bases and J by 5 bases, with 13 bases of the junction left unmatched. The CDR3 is CASSSERTGILRNTIYF. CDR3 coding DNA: TGTGCCAGCAGCTCTGAAAGGACAGGGATTCTGAGAAACACCATATATTTT.

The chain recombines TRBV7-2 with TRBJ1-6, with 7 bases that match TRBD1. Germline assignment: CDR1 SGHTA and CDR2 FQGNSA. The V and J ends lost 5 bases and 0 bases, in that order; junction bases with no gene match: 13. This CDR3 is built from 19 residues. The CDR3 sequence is CASSPRQGKISSYNSPLHF. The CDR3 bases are TGTGCCAGCAGCCCTCGACAGGGTAAAATAAGCTCCTATAATTCACCCCTCCACTTT.

The CDR3 region is CASSIPGSGNTIYF. The DNA for the CDR3 is TGTGCCAGCAGTATCCCAGGCTCTGGAAACACCATATATTTT. The chain employs TRBV28 and TRBJ1-3; D unresolved. V was trimmed by 5 bases and J by 0 bases, leaving 8 bases between them. This CDR3 has 14 residues. Germline loops: CDR1 MDHEN, CDR2 SYDVKM.

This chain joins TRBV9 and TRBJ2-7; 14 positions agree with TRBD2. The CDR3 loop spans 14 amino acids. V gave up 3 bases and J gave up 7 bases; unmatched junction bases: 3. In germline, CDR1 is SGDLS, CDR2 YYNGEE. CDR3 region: CASSGTSGRNEQYF. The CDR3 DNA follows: TGTGCCAGCAGCGGGACTAGCGGGAGGAATGAGCAGTACTTC. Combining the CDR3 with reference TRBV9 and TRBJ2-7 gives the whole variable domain DSGVTQTPKHLITATGQRVTLRCSPRSGDLSVYWYQQSLDQGLQFLIQYYNGEERAKGNILERFSAQQFPDLHSELNLSSLELGDSALYFCASSGTSGRNEQYFGPGTRLTVT.

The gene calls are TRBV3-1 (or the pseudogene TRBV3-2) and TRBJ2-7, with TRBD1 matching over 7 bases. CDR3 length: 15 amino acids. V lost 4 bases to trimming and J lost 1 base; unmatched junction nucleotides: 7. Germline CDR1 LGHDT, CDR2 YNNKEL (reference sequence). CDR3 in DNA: TGTGCCAGCAGCCGCCCGGGGACAGCGTCCTACGAGCAGTACTTC. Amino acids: CASSRPGTASYEQYF.

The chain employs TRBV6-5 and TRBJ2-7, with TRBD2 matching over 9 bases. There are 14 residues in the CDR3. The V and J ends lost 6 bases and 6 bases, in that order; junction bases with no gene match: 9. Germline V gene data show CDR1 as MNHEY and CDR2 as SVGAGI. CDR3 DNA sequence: TGTGCCAGCAGGGTGGGCGGGACTAGCAGCGAGCAGTACTTC. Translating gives CASRVGGTSSEQYF.

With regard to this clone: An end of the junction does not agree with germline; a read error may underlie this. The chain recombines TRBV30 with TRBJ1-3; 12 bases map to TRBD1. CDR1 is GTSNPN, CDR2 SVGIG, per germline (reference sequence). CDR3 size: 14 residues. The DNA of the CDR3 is TGTGTCTGGAACCGGGACAGGGGGCCGAACACCATATATTTT. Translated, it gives CVWNRDRGPNTIYF. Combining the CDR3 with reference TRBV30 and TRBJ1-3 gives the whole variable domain SQTIHQWPATLVQPVGSPLSLECTVEGTSNPNLYWYRQAAGRGLQLLFYSVGIGQISSEVPQNLSASRPQDRQFILSSKKLLLSDSGFYLCVWNRDRGPNTIYFGEGSWLTVV.